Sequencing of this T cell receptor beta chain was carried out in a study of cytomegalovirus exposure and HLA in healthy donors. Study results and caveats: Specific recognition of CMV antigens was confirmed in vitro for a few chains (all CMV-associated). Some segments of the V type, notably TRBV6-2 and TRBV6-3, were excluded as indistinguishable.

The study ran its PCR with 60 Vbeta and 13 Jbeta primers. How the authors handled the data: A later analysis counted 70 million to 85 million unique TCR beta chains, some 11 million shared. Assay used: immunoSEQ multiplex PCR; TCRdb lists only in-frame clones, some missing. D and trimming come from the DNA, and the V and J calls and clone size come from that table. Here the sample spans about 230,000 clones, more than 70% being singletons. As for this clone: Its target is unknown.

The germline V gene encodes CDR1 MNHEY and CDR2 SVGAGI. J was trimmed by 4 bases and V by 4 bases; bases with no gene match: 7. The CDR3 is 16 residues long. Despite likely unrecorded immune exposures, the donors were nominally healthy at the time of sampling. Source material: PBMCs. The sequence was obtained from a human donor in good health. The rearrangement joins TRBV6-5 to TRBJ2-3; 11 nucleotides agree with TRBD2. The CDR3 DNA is TGTGCCAGCAGTTCGGTAGCGGGAGGGCAGGCAGATACGCAGTATTTT. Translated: CASSSVAGGQADTQYF.